The clone carrying this T cell receptor (beta chain) was observed a few times. Its target is not known. The CDR3 has 16 amino acids. V lost 3 bases and J lost 4; bases outside the gene matches: 11. CDR1 and CDR2 (germline): DFQATT, SNEGSKA (reference sequence). The sample belongs to a study of T-cell memory formation after mild COVID-19. Study overall: Each donor largely had its own TCR clusters. Findings of the study overall: The SARS-CoV-2 specificity of second-wave clones reaching peak at day 37 remained unverified. Chiefly within CM and EM were the contracting CD4+ clones; CD8+ ones were within EMRA.

TCRdb re-derived calls from the 5' RACE reads in MiXCR, one entry per CDR3 protein. The data hold 500,000 to 600,000 distinct CDR3 sequences, with roughly 18% observed a single time. The receptor's source is an adult woman who had mild COVID-19 (a few samples of this study predate the infection). Cell type and time point are not known. The J gene is TRBJ2-1, the V gene TRBV20-1, with TRBD2 matching 8 bases. The sample taken for sequencing was PBMCs or a T cell subset sorted from them (not recorded which). The CDR3 DNA sequence: TGCAGTGCTAGGAATAAACTAGCGGAGACATACAATGAGCAGTTCTTC. Its protein is CSARNKLAETYNEQFF.